These 21 T cell receptor beta chains came from one sample sequenced in a study of blood T cell repertoires in COVID-19. Measured with immunoSEQ multiplex PCR; TCRdb has only the in-frame clones, and not every one. Here the sample spans around 200,000 clones, around nine tenths being singletons. The sample was peripheral blood. Receptor source: a man aged 18 to 29 with active or convalescent COVID-19.

This sequence joins TRBV3-1 (or the pseudogene TRBV3-2) and TRBJ1-1; a possible D gene is TRBD1 (5 bases). V gave up 7 bases and J gave up 0 bases, with 12 bases separating them. This CDR3 is built from 14 residues. Germline-derived CDR1 and CDR2 are LGHDT and YNNKEL (reference sequence). Written as DNA, the CDR3 is TGTGCCAGCAACGACGACAGCGTGAACACTGAAGCTTTCTTT. Its protein is CASNDDSVNTEAFF.

To note about this clone: At one boundary the junction diverges from the germline segment, which might be a read error. J is TRBJ1-1 and V is TRBV19; D is unclear. The CDR3 totals 14 residues. From germline, CDR1 is LNHDA and CDR2 SQIVND (reference sequence). CDR3 amino acids: CASRIGLLNTEAFF. As DNA, the CDR3 is TGTGCCAGTAGGATAGGACTGCTGAACACTGAAGCTTTCTTT.

J is TRBJ2-1 and V is TRBV7-3, with a weak D call TRBD1 (6 bases). In germline, CDR1 is SGHTA, CDR2 FQGTGA. Trimming left V 5 bases short and J 5 bases short, with 10 bases between. There are 13 residues in the CDR3. The CDR3 region is CASSPNRDNEQFF. The CDR3 bases are TGTGCCAGCAGCCCCAACAGGGACAATGAGCAGTTCTTC.

The chain carries TRBV24-1 and TRBJ2-3; 8 nucleotides align to TRBD2. The CDR3 has 15 amino acids. Germline CDR1 is KGHDR and CDR2 is SFDVKD. The V and J ends lost 3 bases and 4 bases, in that order; junction bases with no gene match: 5. CDR3 region: CATSDPRGRSDTQYF. Here the CDR3 DNA reads TGTGCCACCAGTGATCCCCGCGGGAGGTCAGATACGCAGTATTTT.

The chain couples TRBV7-9 to TRBJ1-1; D is uncertain. The CDR3 contains 14 residues. Germline CDR1 is SEHNR and CDR2 is FQNEAQ (reference sequence). Trimming took 3 bases from V and 1 from J, leaving 9 bases between them. In nucleotides, the CDR3 is TGTGCCAGCAGCTTCACGACGGGGAACACTGAAGCTTTCTTT. Translating it yields CASSFTTGNTEAFF.

V gene TRBV5-1 combines with J gene TRBJ1-5; perhaps TRBD1 as D (5 bases). The V and J ends lost 0 bases and 4 bases respectively, with 8 bases between them. This CDR3 is built from 14 residues. Germline V lookup: CDR1 SGHRS, CDR2 YFSETQ. DNA for the CDR3: TGCGCCAGCAGCTTGGACAGGCCGAATCAGCCCCAGCATTTT. Its protein is CASSLDRPNQPQHF.

The chain is built from TRBV29-1 and TRBJ2-2; D call uncertain. CDR3 size: 14 residues. Germline CDR1 and CDR2: SQVTM and ANQGSEA. V was shortened by 2 bases and J by 1 base, with 8 bases between the two germline ends. The CDR3 sequence: CSVETVKNTGELFF. CDR3 nucleotides: TGCAGCGTTGAAACAGTCAAGAACACCGGGGAGCTGTTTTTT.

The rearrangement uses TRBV5-1 and TRBJ2-3, with TRBD2 matching over 7 bases. Per the germline V gene, CDR1 is SGHRS and CDR2 is YFSETQ. With V trimmed by 0 bases and J by 3 bases, 16 bases remained unmatched. There are 19 residues in the CDR3. CDR3: CASSLAPSGSGGRTDTQYF. In DNA form, the CDR3 reads TGCGCCAGCAGCTTGGCCCCGTCAGGAAGTGGCGGGAGAACAGATACGCAGTATTTT. The variable domain in full, completed from reference TRBV5-1 and TRBJ2-3, reads KAGVTQTPRYLIKTRGQQVTLSCSPISGHRSVSWYQQTPGQGLQFLFEYFSETQRNKGNFPGRFSGRQFSNSRSEMNVSTLELGDSALYLCASSLAPSGSGGRTDTQYFGPGTRLTVL.

CDR3 protein: CASSPYWTSGGAGTDTQYF. The CDR3 DNA follows: TGTGCCAGCAGCCCGTATTGGACTAGCGGGGGGGCCGGCACAGATACGCAGTATTTT. V usage is TRBV3-1 (or the pseudogene TRBV3-2) and J usage is TRBJ2-3, with 15 bases identical to TRBD2. CDR3 size: 19 residues. Per the germline V gene, CDR1 is LGHDT and CDR2 is YNNKEL (reference sequence). V trimming: 4 bases; J trimming: 1 base; junction bases outside the gene matches: 9.

The CDR3 region is CASRRLNTEAFF. The CDR3 coding sequence is TGTGCCAGCAGGCGGTTGAACACTGAAGCTTTCTTT. J is TRBJ1-1 and V is TRBV6-5, with D unresolved. This CDR3 is built from 12 residues. V lost 6 bases and J 0 bases, leaving 5 bases between the germline ends. Per germline, CDR1 MNHEY and CDR2 SVGAGI.

This chain uses TRBV24-1 with TRBJ1-2; 8 bases match TRBD1. The CDR3 contains 15 residues. Trimming at V came to 3 bases and at J to 2 bases, leaving 4 bases not matched to a gene. Germline V CDR1 and CDR2: KGHDR, SFDVKD. CDR3 sequence reads: CATSDENRGNYGYTF. The CDR3 nucleotides read TGTGCCACCAGTGATGAAAACAGGGGGAACTATGGCTACACCTTC.

The chain carries TRBV2 and TRBJ1-1, with D perhaps TRBD1 (6 bases). Trimming took off 6 bases at V and 1 base at J, with 15 bases between the two ends. CDR1 SNHLY and CDR2 FYNNEI come from the germline V gene. The CDR3 is made up of 15 amino acids. The CDR3 sequence: CASRDPGHTNTEAFF. As DNA, the CDR3 is TGTGCCAGCAGAGATCCGGGACACACGAACACTGAAGCTTTCTTT.

Note on this clone: The sample contains more than one DNA sequence encoding this CDR3. The chain links TRBV7-9 to TRBJ1-1; D is perhaps TRBD1 (5 bases). CDR1 and CDR2 (germline): SEHNR, FQNEAQ (reference sequence). V lost 3 bases, J lost 2 bases, and 7 bases lay in between. This CDR3 has 13 amino acids. The CDR3 DNA follows: TGTGCCAGCAGCTTCGACAGTAACACTGAAGCTTTCTTT. The encoded protein is CASSFDSNTEAFF.

This clone was counted a few times. V is TRBV12-3 or TRBV12-4 and J is TRBJ1-2, with 8 bases identical to TRBD1. V lost 5 bases to trimming and J lost 4 bases; unmatched junction nucleotides: 0. The CDR3 is 12 residues long. CDR3 DNA: TGTGCCAGCAGTACAGGGGGCTATGGCTACACCTTC. Its protein product is CASSTGGYGYTF.

This clone was observed a handful of times. The chain uses TRBV6-5 and TRBJ1-5; 8 bases fit TRBD1. CDR1 MNHEY and CDR2 SVGAGI come from the germline V gene. The CDR3 contains 15 residues. Trimming took 7 bases from V and 5 from J; bases not matched to a gene: 10. The CDR3 DNA follows: TGTGCCAGCATCTTTCGAGACAGGGGCTATCAGCCCCAGCATTTT. Protein sequence: CASIFRDRGYQPQHF.

In this sample, this clone turned up once. The V call is TRBV2, the J call TRBJ1-6; TRBD1 matches at 7 bases. The germline CDR1 and CDR2 sequences are SNHLY and FYNNEI. The junction had 7 bases not matched to a gene; V was cut back by 7 bases and J by 10 bases. The CDR3 length is 13 residues. CDR3 sequence reads: CASTIGGGSPLHF. The CDR3 DNA follows: TGTGCCAGCACGATAGGGGGCGGATCACCCCTCCACTTT.

This chain joins TRBV4-1 and TRBJ1-1; possibly TRBD1 for D (6 bases). Germline CDR1 MGHRA, CDR2 YSYEKL. The CDR3 covers 15 residues. Trimming took 10 bases from V and 5 from J, leaving 23 bases between them. The DNA of the CDR3 is TGCGCCACCCGAGTTGATACAGGGTGGGGGACTGAAGCTTTCTTT. Its translation is CATRVDTGWGTEAFF.

The chain recombines TRBV3-1 (or the pseudogene TRBV3-2) with TRBJ2-7, with 10 nucleotides matching TRBD2. V gave up 4 bases and J gave up 4 bases; unmatched junction bases: 4. The CDR3 runs to 14 residues. Germline-derived CDR1 and CDR2 are LGHDT and YNNKEL (reference sequence). The CDR3 loop reads CASSPVAGGYEQYV. Here the CDR3 DNA reads TGTGCCAGCAGCCCTGTAGCGGGGGGATACGAGCAGTACGTC.

V gene TRBV5-5 combines with J gene TRBJ2-7; D remains unclear. V gave up 4 bases and J gave up 1 base, with 12 bases separating them. Per the germline V gene, CDR1 is SGHKS and CDR2 is YYEKEE (reference sequence). The CDR3 contains 14 residues. The CDR3 sequence: CASSQLSASYEQYV. The DNA of the CDR3 is TGTGCCAGCAGCCAGCTCTCAGCGTCCTACGAGCAGTACGTC.

The chain's CDR3 is CASSQGAGGPGETQYF. The CDR3 DNA reads TGTGCCAGCAGCCAAGGGGCGGGGGGCCCAGGGGAGACCCAGTACTTC. The chain recombines TRBV4-2 with TRBJ2-5; 8 positions match TRBD2. Germline CDR1 and CDR2: LGHNA and YNFKEQ. This CDR3 region has 16 residues. Losses at the gene ends were 1 base for V and 5 bases for J; bases not matched to a gene: 9.

This clone was found many times. The chain's CDR3 is CASSDSAGSGETSEQFF. Written as DNA, the CDR3 is TGTGCCAGCAGTGACTCAGCGGGCAGCGGGGAAACCAGTGAGCAGTTCTTC. J is TRBJ2-1 and V is TRBV6-4; 7 bases align to TRBD2. Germline V gene data show CDR1 as MRHNA and CDR2 as SNTAGT. Trimming at V came to 0 bases and at J to 9 bases, leaving 14 bases not matched to a gene. The CDR3 runs 17 residues.